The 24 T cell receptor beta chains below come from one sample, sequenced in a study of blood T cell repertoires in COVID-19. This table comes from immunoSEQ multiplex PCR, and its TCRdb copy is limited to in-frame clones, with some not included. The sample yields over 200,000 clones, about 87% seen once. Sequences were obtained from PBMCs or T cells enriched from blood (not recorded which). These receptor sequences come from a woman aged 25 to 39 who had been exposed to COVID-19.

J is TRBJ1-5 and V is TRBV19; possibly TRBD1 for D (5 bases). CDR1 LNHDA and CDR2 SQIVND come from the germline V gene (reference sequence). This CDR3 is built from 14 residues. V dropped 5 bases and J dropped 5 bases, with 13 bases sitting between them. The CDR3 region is CASSFGSGHQPQHF. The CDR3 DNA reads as TGTGCCAGTAGTTTCGGGTCAGGGCATCAGCCCCAGCATTTT. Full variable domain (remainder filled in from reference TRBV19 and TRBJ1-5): DGGITQSPKYLFRKEGQNVTLSCEQNLNHDAMYWYRQDPGQGLRLIYYSQIVNDFQKGDIAEGYSVSREKKESFPLTVTSAQKNPTAFYLCASSFGSGHQPQHFGDGTRLSIL.

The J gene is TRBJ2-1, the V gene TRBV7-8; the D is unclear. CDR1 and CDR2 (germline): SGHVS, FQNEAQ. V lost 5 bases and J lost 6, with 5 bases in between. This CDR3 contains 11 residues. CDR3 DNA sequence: TGTGCCAGCAGCCTCATCAATGAGCAGTTCTTC. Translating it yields CASSLINEQFF.

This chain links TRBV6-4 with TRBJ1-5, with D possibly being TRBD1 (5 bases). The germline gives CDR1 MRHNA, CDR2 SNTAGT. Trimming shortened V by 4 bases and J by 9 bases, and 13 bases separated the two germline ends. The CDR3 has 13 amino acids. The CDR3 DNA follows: TGTGCCAGCAGTGCCTCCGCTACAGGGCCCCAGCATTTT. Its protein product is CASSASATGPQHF.

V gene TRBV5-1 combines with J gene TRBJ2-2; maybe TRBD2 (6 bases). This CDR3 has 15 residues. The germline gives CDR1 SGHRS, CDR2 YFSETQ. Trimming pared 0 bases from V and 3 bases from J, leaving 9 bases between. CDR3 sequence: CASSLGRGYTGELFF. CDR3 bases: TGCGCCAGCAGCTTGGGCCGGGGGTACACCGGGGAGCTGTTTTTT.

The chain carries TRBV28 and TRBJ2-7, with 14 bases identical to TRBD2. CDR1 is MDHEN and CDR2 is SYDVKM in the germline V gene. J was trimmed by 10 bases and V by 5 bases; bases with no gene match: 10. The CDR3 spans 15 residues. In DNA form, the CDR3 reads TGTGCCAGCAGTCTAACGACCGGGACTAGCGGGAGCCAGTACTTC. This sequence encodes CASSLTTGTSGSQYF.

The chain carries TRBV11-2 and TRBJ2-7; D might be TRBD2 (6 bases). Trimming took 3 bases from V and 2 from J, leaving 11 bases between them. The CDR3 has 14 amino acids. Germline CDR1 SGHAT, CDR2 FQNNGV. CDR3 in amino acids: CASSFITSPYEQYF. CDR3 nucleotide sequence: TGTGCCAGCAGCTTCATTACTAGCCCCTACGAGCAGTACTTC.

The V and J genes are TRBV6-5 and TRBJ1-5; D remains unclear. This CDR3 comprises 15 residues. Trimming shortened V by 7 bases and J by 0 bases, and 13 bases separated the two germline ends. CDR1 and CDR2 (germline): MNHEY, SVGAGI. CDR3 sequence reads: CASNIEITSNQPQHF. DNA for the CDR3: TGTGCCAGCAATATAGAGATAACTAGCAATCAGCCCCAGCATTTT.

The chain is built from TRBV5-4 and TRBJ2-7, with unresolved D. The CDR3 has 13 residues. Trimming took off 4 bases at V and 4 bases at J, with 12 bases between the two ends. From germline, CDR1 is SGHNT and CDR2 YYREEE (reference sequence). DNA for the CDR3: TGTGCCAGCAGCCTGGACGCGGCGTACGAGCAGTACTTC. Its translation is CASSLDAAYEQYF.

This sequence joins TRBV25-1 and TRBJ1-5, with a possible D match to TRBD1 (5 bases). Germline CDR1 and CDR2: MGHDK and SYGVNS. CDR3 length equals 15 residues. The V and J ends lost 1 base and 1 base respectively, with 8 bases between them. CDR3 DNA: TGTGCCAGCAGTGAATCATGGGGCAGCAATCAGCCCCAGCATTTT. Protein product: CASSESWGSNQPQHF.

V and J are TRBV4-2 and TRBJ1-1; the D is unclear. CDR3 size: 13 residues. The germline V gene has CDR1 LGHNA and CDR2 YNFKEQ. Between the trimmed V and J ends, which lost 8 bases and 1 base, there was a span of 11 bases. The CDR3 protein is CASQQQENTEAFF. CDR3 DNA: TGTGCCAGCCAACAACAAGAGAACACTGAAGCTTTCTTT.

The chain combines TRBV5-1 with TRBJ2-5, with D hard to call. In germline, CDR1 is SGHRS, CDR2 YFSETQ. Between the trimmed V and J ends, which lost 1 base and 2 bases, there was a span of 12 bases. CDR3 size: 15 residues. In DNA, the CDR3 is TGCGCCAGCAGCTTGATCGCCACAGATCAAGAGACCCAGTACTTC. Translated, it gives CASSLIATDQETQYF.

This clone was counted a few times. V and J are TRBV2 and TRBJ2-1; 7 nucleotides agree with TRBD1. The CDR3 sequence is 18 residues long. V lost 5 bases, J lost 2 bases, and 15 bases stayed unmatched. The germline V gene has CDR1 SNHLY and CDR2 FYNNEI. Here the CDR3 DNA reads TGTGCCAGCAGTCCCCCCCCCACCCGGACAGGAGCCTACAATGAGCAGTTCTTC. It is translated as CASSPPPTRTGAYNEQFF.

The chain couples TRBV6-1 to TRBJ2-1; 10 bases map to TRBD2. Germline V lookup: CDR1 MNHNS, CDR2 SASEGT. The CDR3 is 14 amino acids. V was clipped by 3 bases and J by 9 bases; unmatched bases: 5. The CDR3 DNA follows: TGTGCCAGCAGTGAGCTAGCGGGAGAAAGTGAGCAGTTCTTC. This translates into CASSELAGESEQFF.

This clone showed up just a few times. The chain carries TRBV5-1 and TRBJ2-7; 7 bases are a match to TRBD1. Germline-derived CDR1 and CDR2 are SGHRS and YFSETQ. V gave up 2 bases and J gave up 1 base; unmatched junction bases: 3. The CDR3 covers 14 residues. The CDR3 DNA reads TGCGCCAGCAGCTTACCGGGACAGTCCTACGAGCAGTACTTC. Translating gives CASSLPGQSYEQYF.

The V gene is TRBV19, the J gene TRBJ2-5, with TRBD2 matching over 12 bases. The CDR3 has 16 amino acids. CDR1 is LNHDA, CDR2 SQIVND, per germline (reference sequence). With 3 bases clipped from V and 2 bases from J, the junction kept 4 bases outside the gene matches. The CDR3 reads CASSISGTSGQETQYF. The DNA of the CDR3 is TGTGCCAGTAGTATTTCGGGGACTAGCGGGCAAGAGACCCAGTACTTC.

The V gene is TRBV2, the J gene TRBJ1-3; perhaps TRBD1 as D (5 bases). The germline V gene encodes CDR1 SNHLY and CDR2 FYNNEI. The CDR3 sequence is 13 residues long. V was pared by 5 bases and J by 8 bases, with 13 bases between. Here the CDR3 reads CASSRQLGYTIYF. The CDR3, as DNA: TGTGCCAGCAGTCGACAGTTAGGTTACACCATATATTTT. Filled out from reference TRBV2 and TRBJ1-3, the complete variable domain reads EPEVTQTPSHQVTQMGQEVILRCVPISNHLYFYWYRQILGQKVEFLVSFYNNEISEKSEIFDDQFSVERPDGSNFTLKIRSTKLEDSAMYFCASSRQLGYTIYFGEGSWLTVV.

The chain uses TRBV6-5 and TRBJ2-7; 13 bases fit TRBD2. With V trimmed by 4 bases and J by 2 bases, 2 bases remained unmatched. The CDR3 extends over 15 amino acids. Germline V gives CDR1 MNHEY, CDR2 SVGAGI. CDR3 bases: TGTGCCAGCAGTTTGGGACTAGCGGGGACCTACGAGCAGTACTTC. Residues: CASSLGLAGTYEQYF.

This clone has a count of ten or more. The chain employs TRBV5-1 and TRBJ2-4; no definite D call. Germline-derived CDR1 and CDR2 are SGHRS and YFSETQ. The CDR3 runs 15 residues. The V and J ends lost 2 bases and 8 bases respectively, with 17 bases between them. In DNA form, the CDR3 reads TGCGCCAGCAGCTTAGGAGCGCCCCTTGTAGACATTCAGTACTTC. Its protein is CASSLGAPLVDIQYF.

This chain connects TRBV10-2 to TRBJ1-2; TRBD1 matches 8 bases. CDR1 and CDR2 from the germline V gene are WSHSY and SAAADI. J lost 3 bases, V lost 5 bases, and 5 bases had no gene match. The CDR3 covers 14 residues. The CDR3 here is CASSLGQADYGYTF. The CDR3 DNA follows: TGCGCCAGCAGTTTGGGACAGGCGGACTATGGCTACACCTTC.

CDR3 in DNA: TGTGCCAGCAGTGAAGCCGGACTAGGGCAAGATACGCAGTATTTT. This encodes CASSEAGLGQDTQYF. The chain joins TRBV6-1 to TRBJ2-3; 7 nucleotides line up with TRBD2. The CDR3 length is 15 residues. Germline CDR1 MNHNS, CDR2 SASEGT. V shed 0 bases, J shed 5 bases, and the junction held 5 bases outside the gene matches.

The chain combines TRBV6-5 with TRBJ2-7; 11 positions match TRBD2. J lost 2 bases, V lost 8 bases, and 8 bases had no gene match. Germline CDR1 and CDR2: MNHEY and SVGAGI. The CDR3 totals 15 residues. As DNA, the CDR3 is TGTGCCAGCCACTATCTAGCGGGAGGCGCCTACGAGCAGTACTTC. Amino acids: CASHYLAGGAYEQYF.

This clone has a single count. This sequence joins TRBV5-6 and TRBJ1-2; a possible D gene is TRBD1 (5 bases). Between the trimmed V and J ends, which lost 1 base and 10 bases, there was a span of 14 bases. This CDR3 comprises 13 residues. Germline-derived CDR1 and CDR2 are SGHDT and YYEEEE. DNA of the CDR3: TGTGCCAGCAGCTTGCGGCAGGGTGAGGACTACACCTTC. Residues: CASSLRQGEDYTF.

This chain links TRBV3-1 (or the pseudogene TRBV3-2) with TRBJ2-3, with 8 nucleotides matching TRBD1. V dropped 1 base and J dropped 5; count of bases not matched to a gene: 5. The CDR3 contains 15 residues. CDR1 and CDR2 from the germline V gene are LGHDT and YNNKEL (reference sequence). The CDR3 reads CASSQGGTGVDTQYF. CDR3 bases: TGTGCCAGCAGCCAAGGGGGGACAGGCGTAGATACGCAGTATTTT.

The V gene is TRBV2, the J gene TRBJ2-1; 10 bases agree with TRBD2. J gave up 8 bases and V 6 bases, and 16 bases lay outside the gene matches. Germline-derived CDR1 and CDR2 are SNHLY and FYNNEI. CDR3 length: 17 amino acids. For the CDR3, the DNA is TGTGCCAGCAGGTTAACTAGCGGGAACCCCTTTTGGGATGAGCAGTTCTTC. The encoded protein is CASRLTSGNPFWDEQFF. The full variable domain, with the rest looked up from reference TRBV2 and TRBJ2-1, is EPEVTQTPSHQVTQMGQEVILRCVPISNHLYFYWYRQILGQKVEFLVSFYNNEISEKSEIFDDQFSVERPDGSNFTLKIRSTKLEDSAMYFCASRLTSGNPFWDEQFFGPGTRLTVL.